This T cell receptor (beta chain) came from a study of blood T cell repertoires in COVID-19. Study-wide background: The samples span acute and convalescent COVID-19 from the United States, Italy and Spain.

Some clones are missing from TCRdb's copy, which holds only in-frame ones; the method was immunoSEQ multiplex PCR. The top ten hold 1.4% to 1.5% of the sample, which has 400,000 to 500,000 clones, nearly 90% seen once. This CDR3 contains 13 residues. Germline-derived CDR1 and CDR2 are SGHNT and YYREEE (reference sequence). Trimming cost V 1 base and J 11 bases, with 15 bases left between them. The rearrangement joins TRBV5-4 to TRBJ1-1; D gene uncertain. The origin of this receptor is a woman under 30 who had been exposed to COVID-19. Sequenced sample: PBMCs or T cells enriched from blood (not recorded which). The CDR3 spells CASSLTGKMEAFF. In DNA, the CDR3 is TGTGCCAGCAGCTTGACCGGGAAGATGGAGGCTTTCTTT.